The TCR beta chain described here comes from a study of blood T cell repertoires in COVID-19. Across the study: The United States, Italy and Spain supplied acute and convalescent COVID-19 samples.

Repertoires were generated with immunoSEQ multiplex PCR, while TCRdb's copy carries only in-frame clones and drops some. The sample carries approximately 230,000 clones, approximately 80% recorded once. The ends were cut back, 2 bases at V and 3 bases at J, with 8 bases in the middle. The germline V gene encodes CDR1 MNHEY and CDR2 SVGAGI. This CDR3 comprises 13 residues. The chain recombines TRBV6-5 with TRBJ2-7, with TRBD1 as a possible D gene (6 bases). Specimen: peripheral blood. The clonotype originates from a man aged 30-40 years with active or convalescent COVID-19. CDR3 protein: CASSYQGSYEQYF. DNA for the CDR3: TGTGCCAGCAGTTACCAGGGGAGCTACGAGCAGTACTTC.